This T cell receptor beta chain is from a study of STAT3 mutations in large granular lymphocyte leukemia. As for the study in general: Roughly half the longitudinally sequenced T-LGLL patients had canonical STAT3 mutations.

Points on this clone: The antigen remains undetermined.

Clones were sequenced by immunoSEQ multiplex PCR, and TCRdb holds only the in-frame ones, with some missing. The sample yields about 5,500 clones, roughly 94% seen once. Study-wide results and caveats: In several patients, dominant TCR clone burden exceeded STAT3 mutant burden. At least one immunodominant TCR beta clonotype appeared in every T-cell large granular lymphocyte leukemia patient. Sampling intervals varied between patients and samples.

The ends lost 8 bases at V and 4 bases at J; junction bases unmatched: 7. Germline CDR1 SEHNR, CDR2 FQNEAQ (reference sequence). The CDR3 runs 14 residues. This rearrangement joins TRBV7-9 to TRBJ2-7; TRBD2 matches at 11 bases. The sequence was collected from a man in his 60s with T-cell large granular lymphocyte leukemia. Some clones in this sample may be carry-over from other donors' samples. Sample: peripheral blood mononuclear cells. The CDR3 DNA sequence: TGTGCCAGCGCGTCGACTAGCGGGGATTACGAGCAGTACTTC. Residues: CASASTSGDYEQYF. The entire variable domain, with the rest obtained from reference TRBV7-9 and TRBJ2-7, is as follows: DTGVSQNPRHKITKRGQNVTFRCDPISEHNRLYWYRQTLGQGPEFLTYFQNEAQLEKSRLLSDRFSAERPKGSFSTLEIQRTEQGDSAMYLCASASTSGDYEQYFGPGTRLTVT.